The rows below give T cell receptor beta chains drawn from one sample of a study of PD-1 blockade in classical Hodgkin lymphoma. Method: immunoSEQ multiplex PCR; TCRdb's copy keeps in-frame clones and lacks some. The table includes 30,000 or so clones, around 90% detected once. The sequenced sample was CD4+ T cells from blood, obtained at baseline. The receptor set was obtained from a human donor with classical Hodgkin lymphoma. Each CDR3 is given with its conserved first and last residue. The D gene is left open where the match is weak. The size entry is marked missing in some rows and otherwise reads once, few, many or a size class.

-	14	-	TRBV6-1	TRBJ1-5	CASRDNYSNQPQHF	TGTGCCAGCAGGGACAATTATAGCAATCAGCCCCAGCATTTT
TRBD2	14	once	TRBV7-6	TRBJ2-7	CASSRGGQFYEQYF	TGTGCCAGCAGCCGGGGGGGGCAGTTCTACGAGCAGTACTTC
-	13	few	TRBV18	TRBJ1-1	CASSLKRRSEAFF	TGTGCCAGCTCACTTAAGCGACGGTCTGAAGCTTTCTTT
-	18	-	TRBV13	TRBJ2-1	CASSLARGSGLSYNEQFF	TGTGCCAGCAGCTTAGCGCGGGGTTCGGGACTCTCCTACAATGAGCAGTTCTTC
-	12	once	TRBV30	TRBJ2-7	CAWGPDSFPQYF	TGTGCCTGGGGACCCGACAGCTTTCCGCAGTACTTC
-	18	-	TRBV7-9	TRBJ1-6	CASTPQGPGSKRVAPLHF	TGTGCCAGCACCCCGCAAGGCCCAGGGAGCAAAAGAGTGGCACCCCTCCACTTT
TRBD1	19	-	TRBV7-9	TRBJ2-7	CASSLGTIGRTGDSYEQYF	TGTGCCAGCAGCTTAGGGACAATAGGCAGGACAGGGGACTCCTACGAGCAGTACTTC
-	12	-	TRBV2	TRBJ1-2	CASTQGIYGYTF	TGTGCCAGCACGCAGGGGATCTATGGCTACACCTTC
-	16	-	TRBV5-6	TRBJ2-1	CASSLAARSYYNEQFF	TGTGCCAGCAGCTTGGCTGCCAGGTCCTACTACAATGAGCAGTTCTTC
TRBD1	15	-	TRBV4-1	TRBJ2-5	CASSQLGTGQETQYF	TGCGCCAGCAGCCAATTAGGGACAGGTCAAGAGACCCAGTACTTC
-	11	-	TRBV20-1	TRBJ2-1	CSARDLDEQFF	TGCAGTGCTAGAGACCTCGATGAGCAGTTCTTC
-	13	-	TRBV5-1	TRBJ2-2	CASSPGWAGELFF	TGCGCCAGCAGCCCGGGGTGGGCCGGGGAGCTGTTTTTT
-	13	-	TRBV10-3	TRBJ2-7	CAISEESGTRQYF	TGTGCCATCAGTGAGGAGTCAGGGACGAGGCAGTACTTC
-	15	-	TRBV7-9	TRBJ2-1	CASSLSLALHNEQFF	TGTGCCAGCAGCTTGAGCCTAGCGCTCCACAATGAGCAGTTCTTC
TRBD2	15	-	TRBV28	TRBJ2-5	CASTPGGLSQETQYF	TGTGCCAGCACCCCCGGGGGGTTATCCCAAGAGACCCAGTACTTC
-	22	-	TRBV12-2	TRBJ2-5	CASRLRQGARPPSGGHQETQYF	TGTGCAAGTCGCTTACGACAGGGCGCCCGACCACCTAGCGGGGGACACCAAGAGACCCAGTACTTC
-	13	-	TRBV11-1	TRBJ2-2	CASSLVYDGELFF	TGTGCCAGCAGCTTAGTCTACGACGGGGAGCTGTTTTTT
TRBD1	14	-	TRBV5-1	TRBJ2-5	CASSLAGQQETQYF	TGCGCCAGCAGCTTGGCGGGACAGCAAGAGACCCAGTACTTC